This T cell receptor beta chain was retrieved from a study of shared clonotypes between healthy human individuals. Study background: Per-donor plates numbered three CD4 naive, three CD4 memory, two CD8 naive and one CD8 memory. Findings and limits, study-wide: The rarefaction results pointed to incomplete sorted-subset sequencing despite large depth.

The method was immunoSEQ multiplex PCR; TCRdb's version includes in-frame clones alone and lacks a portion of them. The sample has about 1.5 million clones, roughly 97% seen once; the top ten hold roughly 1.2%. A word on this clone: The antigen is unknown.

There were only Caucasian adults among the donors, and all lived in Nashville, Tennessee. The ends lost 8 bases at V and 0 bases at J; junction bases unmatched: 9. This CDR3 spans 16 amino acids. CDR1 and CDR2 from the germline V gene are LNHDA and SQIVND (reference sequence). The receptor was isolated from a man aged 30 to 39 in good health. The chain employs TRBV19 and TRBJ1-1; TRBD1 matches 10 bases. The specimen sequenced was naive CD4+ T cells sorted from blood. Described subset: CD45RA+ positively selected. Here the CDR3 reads CASRKRGQGMNTEAFF. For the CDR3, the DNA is TGTGCCAGTCGAAAAAGGGGACAGGGGATGAACACTGAAGCTTTCTTT.